The subject of this entry is one T cell receptor (beta chain). This specimen comes from a study of blood T cell repertoires in COVID-19. CDR1 is MNHNY and CDR2 is SVGAGI in the germline V gene (reference sequence). V was pared by 6 bases and J by 4 bases, with 8 bases of the junction left unmatched. CDR3 length: 15 amino acids. Per the authors' pipeline: Estimation of nucleated cell counts was performed using reference gene primer amplification. The table came from immunoSEQ multiplex PCR; TCRdb's copy has only in-frame clones and leaves some out. V and J calls and clone size are given by that table; D and trimming were obtained from the DNA. The table lists roughly 190,000 clones, around 90% of them singletons.

The source material was peripheral blood. V is TRBV6-6 and J is TRBJ1-3; TRBD1 aligns across 8 bases. The sequence came from a man aged 50 or older with acute or convalescent COVID-19. The CDR3 sequence is CASREDRGEGNTIYF. DNA of the CDR3: TGTGCCAGCAGGGAAGACAGGGGCGAAGGAAACACCATATATTTT.